The 28 T cell receptor beta chains in this list originate from one sample, sequenced in a study of cytomegalovirus exposure and HLA in healthy donors. The PCR made use of 60 Vbeta and 13 Jbeta primers. Some clones are missing from TCRdb's copy, which holds only in-frame ones; the method was immunoSEQ multiplex PCR. The data hold approximately 44,000 clones, with 87% observed a single time. Sequenced: PBMCs. The receptors derive from a woman between 35 and 50 years old in good health and CMV-seropositive.

This sequence joins TRBV7-9 and TRBJ2-5, with 7 bases matching TRBD1. In germline, CDR1 is SEHNR, CDR2 FQNEAQ (reference sequence). The V segment lost 4 bases and the J segment 5 bases; nucleotides outside the gene matches: 4. The CDR3 loop spans 13 amino acids. The CDR3 DNA is TGTGCCAGCAGCTCGACAGGGCCCGAGACCCAGTACTTC. Translated: CASSSTGPETQYF.

The rearrangement joins TRBV19 to TRBJ1-5; the D gene is possibly TRBD1 (5 bases). Germline CDR1 LNHDA, CDR2 SQIVND (reference sequence). The CDR3 is 12 residues long. Between the trimmed V and J ends, which lost 4 bases and 7 bases, there was a span of 8 bases. The CDR3 sequence is CASSTGRQPQHF. The CDR3 region has the DNA TGTGCCAGTAGTACAGGGAGGCAGCCCCAGCATTTT.

The chain uses TRBV7-8 and TRBJ1-4, with 9 nucleotides matching TRBD1. Trimming at V came to 0 bases and at J to 6 bases, leaving 2 bases not matched to a gene. Germline CDR1 and CDR2: SGHVS and FQNEAQ. The CDR3 is 15 residues long. Here the CDR3 reads CASSLAGTGYEKLFF. DNA of the CDR3: TGTGCCAGCAGCTTAGCCGGGACAGGGTATGAAAAACTGTTTTTT.

The V call is TRBV7-2, the J call TRBJ1-1; 10 bases are a match to TRBD1. Germline CDR1 SGHTA, CDR2 FQGNSA. The CDR3 runs to 17 residues. Trimming cost V 6 bases and J 4 bases; bases outside gene matches: 14. CDR3 nucleotides: TGTGCCAGCAGGGGCGACAGGGGGCGCGGGGCGGGCACTGAAGCTTTCTTT. Translation gives CASRGDRGRGAGTEAFF.

The gene calls are TRBV27 and TRBJ1-2, with 7 bases lining up with TRBD1. CDR1 is MNHEY and CDR2 is SMNVEV in the germline V gene (reference sequence). The junction had 15 bases not matched to a gene; V was cut back by 5 bases and J by 3 bases. This CDR3 comprises 17 residues. This chain's CDR3 is CASSPQTPGQPHYGYTF. The CDR3 bases are TGTGCCAGCAGTCCCCAAACCCCGGGACAGCCCCACTATGGCTACACCTTC.

The genes are TRBV2 and TRBJ1-5, with a weak D call TRBD1 (5 bases). The CDR3 runs to 14 residues. Trimming took off 8 bases at V and 2 bases at J, with 13 bases between the two ends. Germline loops: CDR1 SNHLY, CDR2 FYNNEI. CDR3 sequence (DNA): TGTGCCAGCGTGGGGGGTTCGGGCAATCAGCCCCAGCATTTT. Its translation: CASVGGSGNQPQHF.

V gene TRBV10-1 combines with J gene TRBJ2-4; D unresolved. V was trimmed by 3 bases and J by 7 bases, leaving 13 bases between them. The germline V gene has CDR1 WNHNN and CDR2 SYGVQD (reference sequence). The CDR3 spans 14 residues. Here the CDR3 reads CASSDPFSLNIQYF. In nucleotides, the CDR3 is TGCGCCAGCAGTGACCCTTTTTCCTTGAACATTCAGTACTTC.

The chain has TRBV11-2 and TRBJ2-2; 15 positions agree with TRBD2. Germline V gives CDR1 SGHAT, CDR2 FQNNGV. V lost 3 bases to trimming and J lost 6 bases; unmatched junction nucleotides: 11. The CDR3 spans 19 residues. The DNA of the CDR3 is TGTGCCAGCAGCTTTGCTGGGACTAGCGGGGGGCCGTGGGCCGGGGAGCTGTTTTTT. It codes for CASSFAGTSGGPWAGELFF.

The rearrangement joins TRBV28 to TRBJ2-7, with D perhaps matching TRBD1 (5 bases). Germline CDR1 reads MDHEN; CDR2 reads SYDVKM. Trimming removed 2 bases at V and 3 bases at J, with 11 bases between. The CDR3 covers 14 residues. In nucleotides, the CDR3 is TGTGCCAGCAGTTTAAACCAGGGATACTACGAGCAGTACTTC. As protein: CASSLNQGYYEQYF. Variable domain in full (rest from reference TRBV28 and TRBJ2-7): DVKVTQSSRYLVKRTGEKVFLECVQDMDHENMFWYRQDPGLGLRLIYFSYDVKMKEKGDIPEGYSVSREKKERFSLILESASTNQTSMYLCASSLNQGYYEQYFGPGTRLTVT.

The gene calls are TRBV7-2 and TRBJ2-2; 12 bases fit TRBD2. Germline CDR1 is SGHTA and CDR2 is FQGNSA. There are 18 residues in the CDR3. Trimming removed 5 bases from V and 8 bases from J; junction bases left unmatched: 15. CDR3 sequence: CASSKYSLAGGPLGELFF. CDR3 DNA sequence: TGTGCCAGCAGCAAATACTCCCTAGCGGGGGGGCCTTTAGGGGAGCTGTTTTTT.

V usage is TRBV7-9 and J usage is TRBJ2-1, with 9 positions matching TRBD2. There are 16 residues in the CDR3. With V trimmed by 4 bases and J by 7 bases, 11 bases remained unmatched. CDR1 is SEHNR, CDR2 FQNEAQ, per germline (reference sequence). The CDR3 loop is CASSSPLGTSGNEQFF. CDR3 DNA: TGTGCCAGCAGCTCCCCACTGGGAACTAGCGGGAATGAGCAGTTCTTC.

V is TRBV29-1 and J is TRBJ2-1; TRBD2 is a possible D gene (6 bases). CDR3 length: 13 residues. Looked up from germline, CDR1 is SQVTM and CDR2 is ANQGSEA. Deletions cut 3 bases from V and 8 bases from J, with 14 bases between. The DNA of the CDR3 is TGCAGCGTTGAGTTAGTTACGGGAGATGAGCAGTTCTTC. This gives the protein CSVELVTGDEQFF.

V gene TRBV28 combines with J gene TRBJ2-1; TRBD2 aligns across 14 bases. CDR1 is MDHEN and CDR2 is SYDVKM in the germline V gene. With V trimmed by 4 bases and J by 5 bases, 4 bases remained unmatched. The CDR3 is 16 residues long. Here the CDR3 DNA reads TGTGCCAGCAGTTCGGGACTAGCGGGAGTAAACAATGAGCAGTTCTTC. Protein product: CASSSGLAGVNNEQFF.

The rearrangement uses TRBV7-9 and TRBJ2-3, with TRBD2 matching over 8 bases. From germline, CDR1 is SEHNR and CDR2 FQNEAQ (reference sequence). Losses at the gene ends were 5 bases for V and 4 bases for J; bases not matched to a gene: 11. This CDR3 region has 16 residues. The CDR3, as DNA: TGTGCCAGCAGCGAATCCGGGACTAGGGACGCAGATACGCAGTATTTT. Protein: CASSESGTRDADTQYF.

The gene calls are TRBV7-7 and TRBJ2-7; the D is unclear. The V gene lost 5 bases and the J gene lost 6 bases, with 14 bases spanning the gap. The CDR3 extends over 13 amino acids. CDR1 and CDR2 from the germline V gene are SSHAT and FNYEAQ (reference sequence). CDR3 coding DNA: TGTGCCAGCAGCCCAGATGGTGATGGCGAGCAGTACTTC. Protein product: CASSPDGDGEQYF.

This clone came up once. The genes are TRBV2 and TRBJ1-5; D is unclear. CDR1 is SNHLY and CDR2 is FYNNEI in the germline V gene. Trimming took off 4 bases at V and 0 bases at J, with 4 bases between the two ends. This CDR3 spans 13 amino acids. The CDR3: CASSVYSNQPQHF. The DNA for the CDR3 is TGTGCCAGCAGTGTGTATAGCAATCAGCCCCAGCATTTT.

There are a few counts of this clone. The chain combines TRBV7-9 with TRBJ1-1, with D possibly matching TRBD1 (5 bases). Germline CDR1 reads SEHNR; CDR2 reads FQNEAQ (reference sequence). The CDR3 loop spans 15 amino acids. Trimming took 1 base from V and 4 from J, leaving 13 bases between them. The CDR3 is CASSLGRGGSTEAFF. As DNA, the CDR3 is TGTGCCAGCAGCTTAGGAAGGGGTGGAAGCACTGAAGCTTTCTTT.

This rearrangement joins TRBV7-2 to TRBJ2-1; 9 bases fit TRBD1. J was trimmed by 10 bases and V by 5 bases; bases with no gene match: 6. The CDR3 consists of 13 residues. Per germline, CDR1 SGHTA and CDR2 FQGNSA. The CDR3 nucleotides are TGTGCCAGCAGCACGGACAGGGGCGAAGAGCAGTTCTTC. It yields the protein CASSTDRGEEQFF.

This chain connects TRBV7-8 to TRBJ2-1, with 7 bases aligning to TRBD1. Trimming took 5 bases from V and 6 from J; bases not matched to a gene: 13. Germline V gene data show CDR1 as SGHVS and CDR2 as FQNEAQ. This CDR3 contains 16 residues. The CDR3 DNA is TGTGCCAGCAGCGTACCTTCCCCTTACAGGGGCAATGAGCAGTTCTTC. Protein: CASSVPSPYRGNEQFF.

This sequence joins TRBV2 and TRBJ2-7, with 8 bases identical to TRBD1. The CDR3 has 14 amino acids. V was pared by 8 bases and J by 6 bases, with 12 bases of the junction left unmatched. CDR1 SNHLY and CDR2 FYNNEI come from the germline V gene. CDR3 in amino acids: CASWRTGNIGEQYF. In nucleotides, the CDR3 is TGTGCCAGCTGGCGGACAGGGAATATCGGCGAGCAGTACTTC. The whole variable domain, remainder taken from reference TRBV2 and TRBJ2-7, is EPEVTQTPSHQVTQMGQEVILRCVPISNHLYFYWYRQILGQKVEFLVSFYNNEISEKSEIFDDQFSVERPDGSNFTLKIRSTKLEDSAMYFCASWRTGNIGEQYFGPGTRLTVT.

The chain is built from TRBV7-2 and TRBJ2-7, with 8 bases lining up with TRBD2. The CDR3 extends over 15 amino acids. Trimming removed 1 base from V and 3 bases from J; junction bases left unmatched: 5. Germline V gives CDR1 SGHTA, CDR2 FQGNSA. The CDR3 DNA follows: TGTGCCAGCAGCTTAGGGAGCGGGAGTAGCTACGAGCAGTACTTC. Protein sequence: CASSLGSGSSYEQYF. The whole variable domain, remainder taken from reference TRBV7-2 and TRBJ2-7, is GAGVSQSPSNKVTEKGKDVELRCDPISGHTALYWYRQSLGQGLEFLIYFQGNSAPDKSGLPSDRFSAERTGGSVSTLTIQRTQQEDSAVYLCASSLGSGSSYEQYFGPGTRLTVT.

This sequence joins TRBV5-1 and TRBJ2-7; TRBD2 matches at 7 bases. CDR1 is SGHRS, CDR2 YFSETQ, per germline. Trimming cost V 0 bases and J 1 base; bases outside gene matches: 7. This CDR3 has 16 residues. Here the CDR3 DNA reads TGCGCCAGCAGCTTGGGAAGCGGGACTCCTTCCTACGAGCAGTACTTC. This sequence encodes CASSLGSGTPSYEQYF.

The rearrangement joins TRBV25-1 to TRBJ1-2; D may be TRBD1 (5 bases). The V end lost 7 bases, the J end lost 8 bases, and 11 bases lay between the germline ends. The germline V gene encodes CDR1 MGHDK and CDR2 SYGVNS. CDR3 length equals 11 residues. The CDR3 reads CASTGGTGYTF. The CDR3, as DNA: TGTGCCAGCACGGGGGGAACCGGCTACACCTTC.

The genes are TRBV12-5 and TRBJ2-1, with 7 bases lining up with TRBD1. Looked up from germline, CDR1 is LGHNT and CDR2 is FRNRAP. Unmatched junction bases numbered 9, after V lost 6 bases and J lost 7 bases. The CDR3 totals 14 residues. The CDR3 nucleotides read TGTGCTAGTGGAACAGGGGTTCGAGAGAATGAGCAGTTCTTC. Translation gives CASGTGVRENEQFF.

The chain joins TRBV6-5 to TRBJ1-2; D gene unclear. Germline CDR1 MNHEY, CDR2 SVGAGI. The ends were cut back, 9 bases at V and 10 bases at J, with 21 bases in the middle. This CDR3 is built from 13 residues. In DNA, the CDR3 is TGTGCCAGTAGCGGAGGCACTCGAGGATTCTACACCTTC. Encoded protein: CASSGGTRGFYTF.

V is TRBV9 and J is TRBJ2-3; possibly TRBD1 for D (6 bases). The CDR3 is 16 amino acids. Trimming shortened V by 0 bases and J by 6 bases, and 17 bases separated the two germline ends. The germline CDR1 and CDR2 sequences are SGDLS and YYNGEE. The CDR3 spells CASSVGLLGGGDTQYF. The CDR3 DNA reads as TGTGCCAGCAGCGTAGGTCTGCTTGGGGGCGGGGATACGCAGTATTTT.

The chain uses TRBV7-8 and TRBJ2-2; D is uncertain. The CDR3 runs to 15 residues. Germline V gene sequence: CDR1 SGHVS, CDR2 FQNEAQ. Trimming shortened V by 5 bases and J by 5 bases, and 15 bases separated the two germline ends. The CDR3 region is CASSQTFPATGELFF. CDR3 DNA: TGTGCCAGCAGCCAGACATTCCCTGCAACCGGGGAGCTGTTTTTT.

CDR3 protein: CASSRAGQSRTDTQYF. In DNA form, the CDR3 reads TGTGCCAGCAGCCGGGCGGGACAGTCCCGCACAGATACGCAGTATTTT. The chain employs TRBV7-9 and TRBJ2-3, with D tentatively TRBD1 (7 bases). The ends were cut back, 5 bases at V and 1 base at J, with 16 bases in the middle. This CDR3 is built from 16 residues. Germline CDR1 SEHNR, CDR2 FQNEAQ (reference sequence).